This T cell receptor (beta chain) is drawn from a study of blood T cell repertoires in COVID-19. Study at large: COVID-19 samples collected from the United States, Italy and Spain covered acute and convalescent phases. T cells, B-cell-depleted T cells, or PBMCs supplied cDNA or gDNA.

This clone was seen a few times. V lost 3 bases, J lost 1 base, and 8 bases stayed unmatched. The CDR3 is 16 amino acids. From germline, CDR1 is LNHDA and CDR2 SQIVND (reference sequence). Authors' analysis steps: Reference gene primer amplification in the assay estimated nucleated cell counts. Generated by immunoSEQ multiplex PCR, the TCRdb table keeps only in-frame clones and is missing some. The DNA was the basis for D and trimming; V, J and clone size are from that table. The table includes about 73,000 clones, around 82% detected once. This clonotype was sampled from a human donor in a cohort sampled during active COVID-19. Sequences were obtained from peripheral blood. The chain recombines TRBV19 with TRBJ1-2; the match to TRBD1 covers 7 bases. Here the CDR3 DNA reads TGTGCCAGTAGTATGATCGGACAGGATGTTAACTATGGCTACACCTTC. Its translation: CASSMIGQDVNYGYTF.